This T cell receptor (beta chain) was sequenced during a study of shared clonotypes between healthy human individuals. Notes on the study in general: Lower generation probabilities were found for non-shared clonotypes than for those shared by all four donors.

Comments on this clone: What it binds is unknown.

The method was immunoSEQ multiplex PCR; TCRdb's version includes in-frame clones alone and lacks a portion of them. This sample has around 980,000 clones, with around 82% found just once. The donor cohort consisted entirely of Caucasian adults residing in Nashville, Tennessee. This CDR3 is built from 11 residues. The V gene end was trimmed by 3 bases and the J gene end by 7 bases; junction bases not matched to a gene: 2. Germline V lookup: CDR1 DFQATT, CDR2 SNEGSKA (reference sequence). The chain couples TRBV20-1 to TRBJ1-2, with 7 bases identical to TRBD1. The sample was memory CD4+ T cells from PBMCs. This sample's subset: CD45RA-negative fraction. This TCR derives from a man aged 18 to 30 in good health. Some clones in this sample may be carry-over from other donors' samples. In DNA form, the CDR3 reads TGCAGTGCTAGTTACAGGGGTGGCTACACCTTC. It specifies CSASYRGGYTF.